One and the same sample provided the 3 T cell receptor beta chains below, sequenced in a study of CD8 T cells in Susac syndrome. cDNA came from about 0.5 to 1 ug RNA primed by random hexamers. TCRdb reprocessed the immunoSEQ multiplex PCR reads with MiXCR, giving one entry per CDR3 protein. Of about 120,000 distinct CDR3 sequences in the sample, around 94% were seen once. Sequencing was carried out using CD4+ T cells from PBMCs. The source is a human donor in good health.

This chain joins TRBV3-1 and TRBJ2-3; a possible D gene is TRBD2 (5 bases). CDR3 size: 14 residues. The V end lost 5 bases, the J end lost 4 bases, and 13 bases lay between the germline ends. Germline V lookup: CDR1 LGHDT, CDR2 YNNKEL (reference sequence). CDR3 sequence (DNA): TGTGCCAGCAGCGGGGAGCGTCTCGCAGATACGCAGTATTTT. This translates into CASSGERLADTQYF.

This chain joins TRBV27 and TRBJ1-2, with a tentative D call TRBD1 (6 bases). This CDR3 is built from 16 residues. Germline V gene sequence: CDR1 MNHEY, CDR2 SMNVEV (reference sequence). Trimming took off 4 bases at V and 4 bases at J, with 19 bases between the two ends. CDR3: CASSYTGPQGPYGYTF. CDR3 in DNA: TGTGCCAGCAGTTACACAGGGCCCCAAGGCCCCTATGGCTACACCTTC.

Of note for this clonotype: The germline gene is not matched at one end of the junction; a read error may be the cause. The J gene is TRBJ2-1, the V gene TRBV7-7; no firm D call. The CDR3 length is 15 residues. Per germline, CDR1 SSHAT and CDR2 FNYEAQ (reference sequence). The DNA of the CDR3 is TGTGCTAGCAGCCAGGCTACCAGCTCCTACAATGAGCAGTTCTTC. Protein sequence: CASSQATSSYNEQFF. Together with reference TRBV7-7 and TRBJ2-1, the CDR3 gives the full variable domain: GAGVSQSPRYKVTKRGQDVTLRCDPISSHATLYWYQQALGQGPEFLTYFNYEAQPDKSGLPSDRFSAERPEGSISTLTIQRTEQRDSAMYRCASSQATSSYNEQFFGPGTRLTVL.